Following are 23 T cell receptor beta chains from one sample sequenced in a study of blood T cell repertoires in COVID-19. Generated by immunoSEQ multiplex PCR, the TCRdb table keeps only in-frame clones and is missing some. Of under 45,000 clones in the sample, 87% were seen once. Sequencing was carried out using peripheral blood. These receptors all come from a woman of 80 years or more in a cohort sampled during active or convalescent COVID-19.

The J gene is TRBJ2-1, the V gene TRBV7-8, with 7 nucleotides matching TRBD2. Trimming cost V 7 bases and J 3 bases; bases outside gene matches: 6. The CDR3 consists of 14 residues. CDR1 SGHVS and CDR2 FQNEAQ come from the germline V gene. DNA for the CDR3: TGTGCCAGCACCATGGGCGGGAGCTACAATGAGCAGTTCTTC. Residues: CASTMGGSYNEQFF.

V usage is TRBV5-1 and J usage is TRBJ2-5, with 16 bases identical to TRBD2. The CDR3 runs to 17 residues. Germline lookup yields CDR1 SGHRS and CDR2 YFSETQ. V lost 0 bases, J lost 5 bases, and 4 bases stayed unmatched. The DNA of the CDR3 is TGCGCCAGCAGCTTGGCGGGGACTAGCGGGGGGGCGGAGACCCAGTACTTC. This translates into CASSLAGTSGGAETQYF.

The chain joins TRBV27 to TRBJ1-2; tentatively, D is TRBD1 (5 bases). Trimming shortened V by 0 bases and J by 4 bases, and 12 bases separated the two germline ends. Germline assignment: CDR1 MNHEY and CDR2 SMNVEV (reference sequence). The length of the CDR3 is 15 residues. This CDR3 reads CASSLSPLTVYGYTF. The CDR3 DNA is TGTGCCAGCAGTTTATCCCCCTTGACAGTCTATGGCTACACCTTC.

The J gene is TRBJ2-3, the V gene TRBV27; 10 nucleotides align to TRBD2. Germline CDR1 and CDR2: MNHEY and SMNVEV (reference sequence). The CDR3 runs to 17 residues. With 7 bases clipped from V and 6 bases from J, the junction kept 16 bases outside the gene matches. The CDR3, as DNA: TGTGCCAGCATGGGGCTAGCGGGGGCCCCGAGGGTTGATACGCAGTATTTT. Residues: CASMGLAGAPRVDTQYF.

This sequence joins TRBV4-1 and TRBJ1-6; D is uncertain. V lost 1 base to trimming and J lost 10 bases, with 20 bases between them. Germline V gene data show CDR1 as MGHRA and CDR2 as YSYEKL. This CDR3 comprises 17 residues. CDR3 in amino acids: CASSQAAPRGKNSPLHF. In DNA, the CDR3 is TGCGCCAGCAGCCAAGCAGCGCCGCGCGGAAAAAACTCACCCCTCCACTTT.

The chain carries TRBV7-2 and TRBJ1-3; TRBD1 aligns across 8 bases. Unmatched junction bases numbered 12, after V lost 10 bases and J lost 1 base. This CDR3 is 16 amino acids long. Germline assignment: CDR1 SGHTA and CDR2 FQGNSA. DNA of the CDR3: TGTGCCACGAGTAAGGACAGGGCTTTTTCTGGAAACACCATATATTTT. It encodes CATSKDRAFSGNTIYF.

Only one count was recorded for this clone. V gene TRBV6-6 combines with J gene TRBJ1-5, with a tentative D call TRBD1 (5 bases). This CDR3 contains 13 residues. The germline V gene has CDR1 MNHNY and CDR2 SVGAGI (reference sequence). Deletions cut 4 bases from V and 11 bases from J, with 15 bases between. The CDR3 DNA sequence: TGTGCCAGCAGTTCAGCGGGGGAGTCAGCCCAGCATTTT. Amino acid sequence: CASSSAGESAQHF.

The chain combines TRBV11-3 with TRBJ2-1, with D tentatively TRBD1 (9 bases). Germline CDR1 reads SGHNT; CDR2 reads YENEEA. Trimming removed 5 bases at V and 7 bases at J, with 21 bases between. The CDR3 sequence is 16 residues long. Here the CDR3 DNA reads TGTGCCAGCAGCCTCGGGGGGGACAGGGAGTATAATGAGCAGTTCTTC. Its translation is CASSLGGDREYNEQFF.

This chain joins TRBV5-6 and TRBJ1-6; 7 nucleotides align to TRBD1. The CDR3 totals 14 residues. The germline gives CDR1 SGHDT, CDR2 YYEEEE. The trim removed 0 bases at V and 9 bases at J, leaving 3 bases unmatched. The CDR3 protein is CASSLGQGTSPLHF. CDR3 in DNA: TGTGCCAGCAGCTTGGGACAGGGTACTTCACCCCTCCACTTT.

The chain uses TRBV5-4 and TRBJ2-5; 9 bases are a match to TRBD2. V was clipped by 4 bases and J by 2 bases; unmatched bases: 6. CDR1 and CDR2 (germline): SGHNT, YYREEE (reference sequence). The CDR3 loop spans 15 amino acids. Written as DNA, the CDR3 is TGTGCCAGCAGCCCGACTAGCGGATTTCAAGAGACCCAGTACTTC. This translates into CASSPTSGFQETQYF.

This clone was recorded once. The chain carries TRBV24-1 and TRBJ1-2; D is ambiguous. Per the germline V gene, CDR1 is KGHDR and CDR2 is SFDVKD. V lost 4 bases to trimming and J lost 4 bases, with 9 bases between them. The CDR3 loop spans 13 amino acids. The CDR3 is CATSDPTSYGYTF. The CDR3 DNA reads TGTGCCACCAGTGACCCGACAAGCTATGGCTACACCTTC.

In its sample, this clone was seen a few times. The rearrangement links TRBV10-1 to TRBJ1-3; weak D call: TRBD1 (5 bases). The CDR3 consists of 15 residues. The germline V gene has CDR1 WNHNN and CDR2 SYGVQD (reference sequence). Trimming stripped 3 bases from V and 2 bases from J, with 11 bases between. As DNA, the CDR3 is TGCGCCAGCAGTGATTCAGGGCGGACTGGAAACACCATATATTTT. Encoded protein: CASSDSGRTGNTIYF.

The count of this clone is one. This chain links TRBV11-2 with TRBJ1-2, with 7 bases identical to TRBD1. Germline CDR1 SGHAT, CDR2 FQNNGV. V lost 5 bases to trimming and J lost 8 bases; unmatched junction nucleotides: 8. This CDR3 is built from 13 residues. In DNA form, the CDR3 reads TGTGCCAGCAGCGAGGGGCAGGGGGAGGGCTACACCTTC. Protein product: CASSEGQGEGYTF. The variable domain in full, with the rest retrieved from reference TRBV11-2 and TRBJ1-2, is EAGVAQSPRYKIIEKRQSVAFWCNPISGHATLYWYQQILGQGPKLLIQFQNNGVVDDSQLPKDRFSAERLKGVDSTLKIQPAKLEDSAVYLCASSEGQGEGYTFGSGTRLTVV.

This chain connects TRBV6-5 to TRBJ1-2; possible D gene TRBD1, 5 bases. There are 16 residues in the CDR3. Per germline, CDR1 MNHEY and CDR2 SVGAGI. V was trimmed by 0 bases and J by 5 bases, leaving 16 bases between them. The CDR3 spells CASSYSTQGVRYGYTF. CDR3 DNA sequence: TGTGCCAGCAGTTACTCGACCCAGGGTGTCCGATATGGCTACACCTTC.

V and J are TRBV19 and TRBJ1-4; a weak D match, TRBD1 (5 bases). The CDR3 is made up of 15 amino acids. CDR1 is LNHDA, CDR2 SQIVND, per germline (reference sequence). V lost 6 bases and J 7 bases, leaving 18 bases between the germline ends. CDR3 loop: CASRRSTVVGEKLFF. The CDR3 nucleotides read TGTGCCAGTAGGCGGTCGACAGTTGTCGGTGAAAAACTGTTTTTT.

The CDR3, as DNA: TGTGCCAGCAGCCCACCCAGGGGTTCCTACGAGCAGTACTTC. This sequence encodes CASSPPRGSYEQYF. The chain is built from TRBV28 and TRBJ2-7; D is perhaps TRBD1 (6 bases). CDR1 is MDHEN and CDR2 is SYDVKM in the germline V gene. The CDR3 is 14 residues long. Trimming pared 6 bases from V and 1 base from J, leaving 13 bases between.

In its sample, this clone was seen once. The chain is built from TRBV7-9 and TRBJ2-5; TRBD2 is a possible D gene (5 bases). V lost 0 bases, J lost 4 bases, and 9 bases lay in between. Germline assignment: CDR1 SEHNR and CDR2 FQNEAQ (reference sequence). The CDR3 loop spans 14 amino acids. The CDR3 DNA reads TGTGCCAGCAGCTTAGCGTCGGGGTCAGAGACCCAGTACTTC. Protein: CASSLASGSETQYF.

This clone was counted a single time. V gene TRBV27 combines with J gene TRBJ2-3, with 8 bases lining up with TRBD2. V gave up 7 bases and J gave up 1 base; unmatched junction bases: 7. Per germline, CDR1 MNHEY and CDR2 SMNVEV (reference sequence). The CDR3 loop spans 15 amino acids. The CDR3 loop reads CASKDRAGGTDTQYF. CDR3 sequence (DNA): TGTGCCAGCAAGGACCGAGCGGGGGGCACAGATACGCAGTATTTT.

J is TRBJ2-2 and V is TRBV11-3; D gene ambiguous. V lost 1 base and J 2 bases, leaving 5 bases between the germline ends. CDR3 length equals 14 residues. Germline-derived CDR1 and CDR2 are SGHNT and YENEEA. CDR3 sequence reads: CASSLASNTGELFF. Here the CDR3 DNA reads TGTGCCAGCAGCTTAGCGTCTAACACCGGGGAGCTGTTTTTT.

The chain is built from TRBV19 and TRBJ1-1; D gene ambiguous. CDR3 length: 14 amino acids. V dropped 3 bases and J dropped 0 bases, with 8 bases sitting between them. CDR1 is LNHDA, CDR2 SQIVND, per germline (reference sequence). CDR3 sequence (DNA): TGTGCCAGTAGTATCTCCGGGTTGAACACTGAAGCTTTCTTT. This encodes CASSISGLNTEAFF.

The genes are TRBV6-5 and TRBJ1-5, with 7 bases that match TRBD1. Germline-derived CDR1 and CDR2 are MNHEY and SVGAGI. The CDR3 has 14 residues. The trim removed 2 bases at V and 5 bases at J, leaving 3 bases unmatched. This CDR3 is CASSYGRGDQPQHF. The DNA of the CDR3 is TGTGCCAGCAGTTACGGCAGGGGGGATCAGCCCCAGCATTTT.

The J gene is TRBJ1-4, the V gene TRBV5-6; D is unresolved. This CDR3 is 14 amino acids long. V dropped 6 bases and J dropped 5 bases, with 14 bases sitting between them. Germline V gene lookup returns CDR1 SGHDT and CDR2 YYEEEE. The CDR3 sequence: CASTRGHLNEKLFF. The CDR3 nucleotides read TGTGCCAGCACCCGCGGCCATTTAAATGAAAAACTGTTTTTT. Together with reference TRBV5-6 and TRBJ1-4, the CDR3 gives the full variable domain: DAGVTQSPTHLIKTRGQQVTLRCSPKSGHDTVSWYQQALGQGPQFIFQYYEEEERQRGNFPDRFSGHQFPNYSSELNVNALLLGDSALYLCASTRGHLNEKLFFGSGTQLSVL.

The chain employs TRBV9 and TRBJ2-1; D may be TRBD2 (5 bases). Germline CDR1 SGDLS, CDR2 YYNGEE. The ends were cut back, 1 base at V and 8 bases at J, with 10 bases in the middle. The CDR3 covers 13 residues. The chain's CDR3 is CASSVKGVDEQFF. The CDR3 region has the DNA TGTGCCAGCAGCGTAAAGGGAGTAGATGAGCAGTTCTTC.